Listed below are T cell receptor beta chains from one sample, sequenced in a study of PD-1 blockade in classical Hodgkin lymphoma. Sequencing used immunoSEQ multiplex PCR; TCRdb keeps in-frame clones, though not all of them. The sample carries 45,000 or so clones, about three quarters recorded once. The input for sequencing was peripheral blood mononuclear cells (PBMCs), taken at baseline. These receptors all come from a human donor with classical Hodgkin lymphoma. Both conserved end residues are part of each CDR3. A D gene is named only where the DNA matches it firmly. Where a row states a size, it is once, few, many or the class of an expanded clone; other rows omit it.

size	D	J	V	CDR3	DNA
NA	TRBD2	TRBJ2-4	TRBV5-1	CASNPGTSGKNIQYF	TGCGCCAGCAATCCCGGGACTAGCGGCAAAAACATTCAGTACTTC
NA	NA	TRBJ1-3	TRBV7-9	CASSTPGHFGSKSVNTIYF	TGTGCCAGCAGCACCCCAGGACACTTTGGATCCAAAAGTGTAAACACCATATATTTT
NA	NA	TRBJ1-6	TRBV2	CASSEGRGGSPLHF	TGTGCCAGCAGTGAGGGCAGGGGAGGGTCACCCCTCCACTTT
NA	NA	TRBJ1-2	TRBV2	CASSFMVEVGGYTF	TGTGCCAGCAGTTTCATGGTGGAAGTCGGTGGCTACACCTTC
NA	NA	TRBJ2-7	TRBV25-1	CASAVRLGWSYEQYF	TGTGCCTCAGCAGTGAGGCTAGGGTGGTCCTACGAGCAGTACTTC
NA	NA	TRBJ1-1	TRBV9	CASSVSYNTEAFF	TGTGCCAGCAGCGTGTCTTATAACACTGAAGCTTTCTTT
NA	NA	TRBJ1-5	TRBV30	CAWSVGKSNQPQHF	TGTGCCTGGAGTGTTGGGAAAAGCAATCAGCCCCAGCATTTT
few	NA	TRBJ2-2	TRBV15	CATSRDRGGTGELFF	TGTGCCACCAGCAGAGACAGGGGGGGAACCGGGGAGCTGTTTTTT
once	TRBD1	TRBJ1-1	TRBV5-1	CASSLQGNKVGTEAFF	TGCGCCAGCAGCTTACAGGGGAATAAGGTGGGCACTGAAGCTTTCTTT
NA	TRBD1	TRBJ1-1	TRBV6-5	CASSYRGPDTEAFF	TGTGCCAGCAGTTATAGGGGGCCTGACACTGAAGCTTTCTTT
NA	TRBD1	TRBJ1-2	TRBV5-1	CASSLATGEDGYTF	TGCGCCAGCAGCTTGGCCACAGGGGAGGATGGCTACACCTTC
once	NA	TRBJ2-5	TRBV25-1	CAGSEWGPGTGETQYF	TGTGCCGGCAGTGAATGGGGCCCGGGTACGGGAGAGACCCAGTACTTC
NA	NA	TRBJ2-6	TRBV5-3	CARSLAGSGANVLTF	TGTGCCAGAAGCTTGGCTGGCTCTGGGGCCAACGTCCTGACTTTC
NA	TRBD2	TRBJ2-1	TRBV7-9	CASSLAKTSGRGNEQFF	TGTGCCAGCAGCTTAGCCAAGACTAGCGGGAGGGGCAATGAGCAGTTCTTC
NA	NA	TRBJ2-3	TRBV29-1	CSVDRKTGSKDTQYF	TGCAGCGTTGATAGGAAAACAGGTTCGAAAGATACGCAGTATTTT
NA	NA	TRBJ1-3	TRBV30	CAWGGGLPGNTIYF	TGTGCCTGGGGCGGGGGCCTCCCTGGAAACACCATATATTTT
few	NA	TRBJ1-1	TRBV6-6	CASSPGGYEAFF	TGTGCCAGCAGCCCGGGGGGATACGAAGCTTTCTTT
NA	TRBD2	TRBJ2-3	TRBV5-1	CASSLGTSGSRTDTQYF	TGCGCCAGCAGCTTGGGGACTAGCGGGAGCCGCACAGATACGCAGTATTTT
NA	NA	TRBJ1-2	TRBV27	CASSLGGNYGYTF	TGTGCCAGCAGCTTAGGGGGGAACTATGGCTACACCTTC
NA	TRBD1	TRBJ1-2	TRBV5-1	CASSLRQGEGTGYTF	TGCGCCAGCAGCCTACGACAGGGGGAGGGGACTGGCTACACCTTC
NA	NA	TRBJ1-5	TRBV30	CAWSVGGYNQPQHF	TGTGCCTGGAGTGTCGGGGGGTACAATCAGCCCCAGCATTTT
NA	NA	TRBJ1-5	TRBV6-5	CASSYSRDQPQHF	TGTGCCAGCAGTTATTCCAGGGACCAGCCCCAGCATTTT
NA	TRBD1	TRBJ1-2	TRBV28	CAADRGLGYTF	TGTGCCGCGGACAGGGGGCTTGGCTACACCTTC